This TCR beta chain was documented in a study of shared clonotypes between healthy human individuals (dated by TCRdb to about 2020). In the study overall: A couple of women and three men aged 18 to 49 years were included in the cohort. Per donor, three plates each were used for CD4 naive and CD4 memory, two for CD8 naive, and one for CD8 memory. The study deeply sequenced blood TCR repertoires of 5 or 6 healthy adults to estimate repertoire size and the extent of clonotype sharing between individuals. Different laboratories and diverse techniques were used to prepare libraries and sequence TCR repertoires, to increase sequencing depth and limit assay-specific biases. Per donor, leukapheresis produced somewhere between about 0.8 and 9 billion PBMCs.

Using the deep immunoSEQ assay, TCR CDR3 regions were amplified from genomic DNA by multiplex PCR. For each cell subset, the extracted genomic DNA was distributed evenly across all wells of several immunoSEQ 96-well plates, and each plate served as one replicate. Each replicate PCR for sorted subsets received roughly 0.2 ug genomic DNA, equal to about 30,000 T cell genomes. Purified libraries were quantified with a Qubit 3.0 fluorometer, sized on a Bioanalyzer 2100, and re-quantified with the KAPA Library Quantification kit. Each immunoSEQ 96-well plate was sequenced on its own single-read 150-cycle Illumina NextSeq 550 flow cell. In the authors' own workflow: Because only junctional sequences without quality scores were contained in the immunoSEQ output, filtering matching that applied to full-length reads could not be performed. To assign V/J genes and CDR3, sequences were annotated using PyIR, a Python wrapper for IgBLAST v1.9, with IMGT germline references. Reads with weak V/J assignments (E-value above 1e-6), missing CDR3, stop codons, out-of-frame junctions, or ambiguous translated residues were removed. A V3J clonotype was defined by an identical inferred V gene, J gene, and CDR3 amino acid sequence. The percentage overlap between two repertoires was calculated by dividing the number of shared unique clonotypes by the size of the smaller repertoire. Three approaches were used to assess repertoire richness: RTK rarefaction, the Chao1 estimator, and Recon v2.1 estimates of unobserved clonotypes. Generation probabilities were computed with OLGA for all TCRbeta clonotypes obtained by the gDNA method from several donors. This immuneACCESS table, as held by TCRdb, lists in-frame sequences with V and J called but not all clones. Of the missing ones, under half trace to an unresolved V gene in checked studies; the others have no known cause. The V and J calls and the clone size are those of that table, but D and trimming were determined from the DNA. Here the sample has around 2,000,000 clones; about 95% occur a single time. The top ten clonotypes cover less than 1.5% of the sample.

CD8 naive samples were obtained by positive selection for CCR7 among CD45RO-negative cells, yielding a CD45RA+CCR7+ population from which TemRA cells were excluded. The donors were healthy, HIV-negative adults who had no recently reported acute infections or vaccinations. Every donor was a Caucasian adult living in Nashville, Tennessee, USA. After blood collection by leukapheresis, PBMCs were isolated using Ficoll-Histopaque density gradient centrifugation and then cryopreserved in the vapor phase of liquid nitrogen. Purity and quantity of every magnetically sorted T cell population were checked by analytical flow cytometry. Each sorted fraction had its genomic DNA isolated and then quantified by UV absorbance on a Nanodrop 2000c. What the study reported, not specific to this receptor: Because the study included a small number of donors, the genetic and exposure-history diversity represented was limited. Based on pairwise subsampling, the degree of clonotype sharing among donors was expected to be affected by sequencing depth. Rarefaction of sorted-subset datasets indicated incomplete sequencing despite the large sequencing depth. Sampling was restricted to blood, and TCR repertoires in tissue are likely to differ from TCR repertoires in blood. Compared with non-shared clonotypes, the clonotypes found in all four sorted-subset donors had higher generation probabilities. Sharing across a few donors was observed for about 5% of naive CD4, about 4% of naive CD8, 2% to 2.5% of memory CD4, and over 0.3% of memory CD8 clonotypes. Naive subsets generally had larger estimated clonotype richness than memory subsets did.

V and J lose 6 bases and 2 bases, and a span of 12 bases separates them. CDR1 and CDR2 are read off the germline V gene as WSHSY and SAAADI. From cysteine to phenylalanine, the CDR3 is 14 amino acids long. Of the read, only the CDR3 DNA is kept; its 42 bases are in frame from base 1. In the case of this clone: Its antigen target is currently unknown. Base quality data are lacking; no much larger clone is found one base away.

This receptor was taken from a man aged 18 to 35 in good health. The sample was naive CD8+ T cells sorted from blood. The sample's cell subset or site label, in plain terms: CD45RA+CCR7+. Recombination linked TRBV10-2 to TRBJ2-3; the D gene is perhaps TRBD1, on 6 matching bases. The CDR3 is CASRTGPLTDTQYF. The DNA is as follows: TGCGCCAGCAGGACAGGACCCCTCACAGATACGCAGTATTTT.